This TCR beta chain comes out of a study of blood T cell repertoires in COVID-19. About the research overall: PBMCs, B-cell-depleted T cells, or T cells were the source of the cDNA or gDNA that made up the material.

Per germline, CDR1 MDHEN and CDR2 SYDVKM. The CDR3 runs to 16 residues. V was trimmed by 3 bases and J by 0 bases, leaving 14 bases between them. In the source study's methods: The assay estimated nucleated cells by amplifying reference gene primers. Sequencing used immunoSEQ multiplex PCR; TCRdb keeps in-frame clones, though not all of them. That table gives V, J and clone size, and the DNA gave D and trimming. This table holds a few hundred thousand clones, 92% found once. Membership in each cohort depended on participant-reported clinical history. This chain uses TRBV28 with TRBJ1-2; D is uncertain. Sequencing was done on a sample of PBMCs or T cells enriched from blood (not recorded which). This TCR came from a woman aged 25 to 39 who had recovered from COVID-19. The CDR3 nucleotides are TGTGCCAGCAGTTTCGTGCCGGGTCAACCTAACTATGGCTACACCTTC. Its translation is CASSFVPGQPNYGYTF.